This T cell receptor (beta chain) was sequenced for a study of human CD8 memory T cell subsets. This CDR3 has 16 residues. Germline V gene sequence: CDR1 DFQATT, CDR2 SNEGSKA (reference sequence). Researchers made TCR beta libraries via UMI-labeled 5' RACE. With the 5' RACE reads reprocessed, TCRdb shows one record per CDR3 protein and no DNA. The sample table includes around 5,000 distinct CDR3 sequences. The sample was CD8+ effector memory T cells (TEM) sorted from PBMCs. Subset reported: effector memory CD8 T cells, CCR7- CD45RO+ CD95+. The rearrangement uses TRBV20-1 and TRBJ2-7; TCRdb's D call of TRBD2 is untestable without DNA. The source of this sequence is a human donor in good health. CDR3 in amino acids: CSARETSGMGIYEQYF.